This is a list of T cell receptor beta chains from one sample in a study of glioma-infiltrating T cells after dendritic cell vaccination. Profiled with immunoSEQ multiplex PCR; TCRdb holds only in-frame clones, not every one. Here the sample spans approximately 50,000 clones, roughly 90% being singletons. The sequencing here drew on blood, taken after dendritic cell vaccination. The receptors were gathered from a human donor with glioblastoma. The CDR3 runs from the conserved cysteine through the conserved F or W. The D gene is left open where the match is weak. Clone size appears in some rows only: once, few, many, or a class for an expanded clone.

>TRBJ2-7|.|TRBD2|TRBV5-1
TGCGCCAGCAGCCTGGGGACTAGCGGGGCCGAGCAGTACTTC
CASSLGTSGAEQYF
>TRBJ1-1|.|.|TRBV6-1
TGTGCCAGCAAGTCAGGTAGCACTGAAGCTTTCTTT
CASKSGSTEAFF
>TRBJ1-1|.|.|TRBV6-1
TGTGCCAGCAGTGGACAAGTGAACACTGAAGCTTTCTTT
CASSGQVNTEAFF
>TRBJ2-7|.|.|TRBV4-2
TGTGCCAGCAGCCAAGAGTGGTCGGTGCGCTACGAGCAGTACTTC
CASSQEWSVRYEQYF
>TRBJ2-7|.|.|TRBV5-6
TGTGCCAGCAGCTTGGACCCAACGGGAGTAAGACACGAGCAGTACTTC
CASSLDPTGVRHEQYF
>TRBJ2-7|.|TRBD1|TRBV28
TGTGCCAGCACCCGGACAGGGGGATACGAGCAGTACTTC
CASTRTGGYEQYF
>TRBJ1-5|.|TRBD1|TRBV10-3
TGTGCCGCCGCTGACAGGGACCAGCCCCAGCATTTT
CAAADRDQPQHF
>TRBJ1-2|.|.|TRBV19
TGTGCCAGTACCGGGGGTGGACTCAATAACTATGGCTACACCTTC
CASTGGGLNNYGYTF
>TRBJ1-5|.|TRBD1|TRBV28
TGTGCCAGCACTGAGGGGGCGGTAGGCAATCAGCCCCAGCATTTT
CASTEGAVGNQPQHF
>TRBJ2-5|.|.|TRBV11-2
TGTGCCAGCAGCCCTACGGGCACAGGGCGGCAAGAGACCCAGTACTTC
CASSPTGTGRQETQYF
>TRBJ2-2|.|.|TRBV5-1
TGCGCCAGCAGCTTGGAGGGACAGAACACCGGGGAGCTGTTTTTT
CASSLEGQNTGELFF
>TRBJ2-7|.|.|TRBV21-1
TGTGCCAGCAGCAAAGGAGGTTCGGCAGGGGGTTTCTACGAGCAGTACTTC
CASSKGGSAGGFYEQYF
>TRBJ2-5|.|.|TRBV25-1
TGTGCCAGCAGTGAAACAAATGGAGAGCAGTACTTC
CASSETNGEQYF
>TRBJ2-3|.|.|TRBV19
TGTGCCAGTAGTATAGTAGCGCTCACAGATACGCAGTATTTT
CASSIVALTDTQYF
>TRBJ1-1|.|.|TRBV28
TGTGCCAGCAGTTTTTATGGGGCGCGTTACTCTGAAGCTTTCTTT
CASSFYGARYSEAFF
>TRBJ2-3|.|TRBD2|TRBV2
TGTGCCAGCAGCGTCTCCGGGACTAGCGGGACCAGCACAGATACGCAGTATTTT
CASSVSGTSGTSTDTQYF
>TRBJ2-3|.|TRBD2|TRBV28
TGTGCCAGCAGTTTTAGCGGGAGGGCCGTAGATACGCAGTATTTT
CASSFSGRAVDTQYF
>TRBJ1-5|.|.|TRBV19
TGTGCCAGTAACCAGGGTTTACTCTATAGCAATCAGCCCCAGCATTTT
CASNQGLLYSNQPQHF
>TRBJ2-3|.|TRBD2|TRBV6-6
TGTGCCTCGGAAGCGGGACCGCTTCCAGATACGCAGTATTTT
CASEAGPLPDTQYF
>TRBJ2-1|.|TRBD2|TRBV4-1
TGCGCCAGCAGCCAAGCGGGACTAGCGACCTACAATGAGCAGTTCTTC
CASSQAGLATYNEQFF
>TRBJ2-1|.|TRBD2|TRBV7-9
TGTGCCAGCAGCCCCCCAGCTAGCGGGAGCAATGAGCAGTTCTTC
CASSPPASGSNEQFF
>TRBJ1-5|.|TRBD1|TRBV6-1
TGTGCCAGCAGTGGCCTTAAGACAGGGTTCAATCAGCCCCAGCATTTT
CASSGLKTGFNQPQHF
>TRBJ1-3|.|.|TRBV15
TGTGCCACCAGCAGGCCCCCGGGTTCTGGAAACACCATATATTTT
CATSRPPGSGNTIYF
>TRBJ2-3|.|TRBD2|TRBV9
TGTGCCAGCAGCTCCCCTCCTTGGACTAGCGGGAGGGGTGCAGATACGCAGTATTTT
CASSSPPWTSGRGADTQYF
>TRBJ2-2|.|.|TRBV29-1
TGCAGCGCATCGCAGGGGGGCGCCGGGGAGCTGTTTTTT
CSASQGGAGELFF
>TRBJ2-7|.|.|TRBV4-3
TGCGCCAGCAGCCAAGATATCTCGGGACTCTACGAGCAGTACTTC
CASSQDISGLYEQYF
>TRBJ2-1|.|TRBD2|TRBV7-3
TGTGCCAGCAGCACTCAGGGCGGGGGCAATGAGCAGTTCTTC
CASSTQGGGNEQFF
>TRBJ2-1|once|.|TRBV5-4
TGTGCCAGCAGCGGGGGCACCTACAATGAGCAGTTCTTC
CASSGGTYNEQFF